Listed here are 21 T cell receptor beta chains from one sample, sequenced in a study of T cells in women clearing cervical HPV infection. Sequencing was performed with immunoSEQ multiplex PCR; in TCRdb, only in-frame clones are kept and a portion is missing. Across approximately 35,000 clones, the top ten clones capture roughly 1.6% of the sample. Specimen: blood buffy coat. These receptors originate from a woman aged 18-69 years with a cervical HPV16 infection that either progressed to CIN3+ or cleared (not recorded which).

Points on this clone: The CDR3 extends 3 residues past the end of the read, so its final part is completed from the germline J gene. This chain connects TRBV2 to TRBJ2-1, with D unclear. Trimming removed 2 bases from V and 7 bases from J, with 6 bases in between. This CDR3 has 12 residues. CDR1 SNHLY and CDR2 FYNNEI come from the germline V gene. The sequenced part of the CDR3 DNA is TGTGCCAGCAGTGAATATCGGAATGAG. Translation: CASSEYRNE. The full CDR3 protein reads CASSEYRNEQFF.

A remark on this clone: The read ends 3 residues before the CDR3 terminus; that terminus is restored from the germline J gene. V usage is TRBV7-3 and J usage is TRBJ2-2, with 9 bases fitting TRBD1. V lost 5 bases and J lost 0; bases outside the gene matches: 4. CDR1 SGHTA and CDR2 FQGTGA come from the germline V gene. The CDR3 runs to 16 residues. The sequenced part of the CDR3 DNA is TGTGCCAGCAGCCCTACAGGGGGCGCGAACACCGGGGAG. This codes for CASSPTGGANTGE. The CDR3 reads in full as CASSPTGGANTGELFF.

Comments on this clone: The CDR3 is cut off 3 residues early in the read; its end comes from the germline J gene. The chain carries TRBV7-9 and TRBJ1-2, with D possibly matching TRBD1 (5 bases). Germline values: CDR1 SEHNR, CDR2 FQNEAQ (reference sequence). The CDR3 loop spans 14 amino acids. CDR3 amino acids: CASSLGAGYSDYTF. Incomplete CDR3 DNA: TGTGCCAGCAGCCTAGGGGCTGGGTACTCCGAC.

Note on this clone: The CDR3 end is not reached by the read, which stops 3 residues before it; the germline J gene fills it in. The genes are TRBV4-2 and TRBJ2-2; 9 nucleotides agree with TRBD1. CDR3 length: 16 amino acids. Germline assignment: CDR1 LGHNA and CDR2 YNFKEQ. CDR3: CASSQEPTGGDTPLFF. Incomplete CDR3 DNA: TGTGCCAGCAGCCAAGAACCTACAGGGGGCGATACCCCG.

The CDR3 protein is CASGQGSYEQYF. CDR3 DNA, as far as it was read: TGTGCCAGCGGGCAGGGGTCCTACGAG. V gene TRBV7-9 combines with J gene TRBJ2-7; D might be TRBD1 (6 bases). The read is 3 residues too short to cover the CDR3 end, so that end is filled in from the germline J gene. Trimming shortened V by 8 bases and J by 1 base, and 9 bases separated the two germline ends. The germline CDR1 and CDR2 sequences are SEHNR and FQNEAQ (reference sequence). The CDR3 sequence is 12 residues long.

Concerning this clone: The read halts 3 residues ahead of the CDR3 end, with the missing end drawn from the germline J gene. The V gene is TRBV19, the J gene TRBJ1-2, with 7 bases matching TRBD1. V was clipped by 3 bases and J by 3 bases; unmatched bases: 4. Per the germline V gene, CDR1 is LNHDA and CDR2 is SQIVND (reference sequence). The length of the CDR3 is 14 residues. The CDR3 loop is CASSMDQGDYGYTF. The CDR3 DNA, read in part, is TGTGCCAGTAGTATGGACCAGGGGGACTATGGC.

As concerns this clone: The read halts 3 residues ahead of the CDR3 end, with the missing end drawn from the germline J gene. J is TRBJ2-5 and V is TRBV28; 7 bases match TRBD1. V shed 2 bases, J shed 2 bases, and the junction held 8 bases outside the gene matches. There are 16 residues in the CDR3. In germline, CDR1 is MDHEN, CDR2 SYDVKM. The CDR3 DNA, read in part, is TGTGCCAGCAGTTTAACCGGGACAGCTAAACAAGAGACC. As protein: CASSLTGTAKQET. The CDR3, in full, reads CASSLTGTAKQETQYF.

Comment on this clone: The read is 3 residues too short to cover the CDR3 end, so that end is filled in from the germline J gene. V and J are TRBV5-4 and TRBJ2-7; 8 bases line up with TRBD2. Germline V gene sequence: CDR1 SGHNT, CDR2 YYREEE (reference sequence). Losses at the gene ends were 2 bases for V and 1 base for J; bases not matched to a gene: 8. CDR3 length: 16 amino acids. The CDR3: CASSFLGRGVSYEQYF. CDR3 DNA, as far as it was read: TGTGCCAGCAGCTTCTTGGGGCGGGGGGTTTCCTACGAG. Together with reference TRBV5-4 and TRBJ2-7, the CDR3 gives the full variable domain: ETGVTQSPTHLIKTRGQQVTLRCSSQSGHNTVSWYQQALGQGPQFIFQYYREEENGRGNFPPRFSGLQFPNYSSELNVNALELDDSALYLCASSFLGRGVSYEQYFGPGTRLTVT.

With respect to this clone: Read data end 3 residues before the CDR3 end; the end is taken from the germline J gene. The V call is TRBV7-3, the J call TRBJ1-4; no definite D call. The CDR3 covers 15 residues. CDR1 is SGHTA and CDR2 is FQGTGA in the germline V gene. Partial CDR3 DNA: TGTGCCAGCAGCTTAATAAGGTCAGGAAATTCACTA. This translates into CASSLIRSGNSL. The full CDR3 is CASSLIRSGNSLLFF.

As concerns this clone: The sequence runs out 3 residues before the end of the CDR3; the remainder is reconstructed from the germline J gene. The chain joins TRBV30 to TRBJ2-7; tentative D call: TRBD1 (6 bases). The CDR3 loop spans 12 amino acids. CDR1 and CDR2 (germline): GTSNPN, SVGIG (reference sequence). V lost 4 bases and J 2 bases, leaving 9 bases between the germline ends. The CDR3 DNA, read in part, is TGTGCCTGGACCACAGGGCCCTACGAG. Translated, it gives CAWTTGPYE. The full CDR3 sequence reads CAWTTGPYEQYF.

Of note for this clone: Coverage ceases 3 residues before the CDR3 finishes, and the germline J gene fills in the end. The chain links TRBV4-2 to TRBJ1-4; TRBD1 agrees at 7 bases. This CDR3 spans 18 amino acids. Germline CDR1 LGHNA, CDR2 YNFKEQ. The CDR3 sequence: CASSLTGATSSGANVLFF. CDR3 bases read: TGTGCCAGCAGCCTAACAGGGGCCACCAGCTCTGGGGCCAACGTA.

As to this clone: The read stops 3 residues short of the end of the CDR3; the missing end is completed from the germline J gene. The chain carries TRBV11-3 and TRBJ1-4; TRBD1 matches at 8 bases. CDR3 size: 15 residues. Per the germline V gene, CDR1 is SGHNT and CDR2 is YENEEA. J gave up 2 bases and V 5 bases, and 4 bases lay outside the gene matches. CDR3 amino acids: CASSQGQATNEKLFF. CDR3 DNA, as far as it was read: TGTGCCAGCAGCCAGGGACAGGCGACTAATGAAAAA.

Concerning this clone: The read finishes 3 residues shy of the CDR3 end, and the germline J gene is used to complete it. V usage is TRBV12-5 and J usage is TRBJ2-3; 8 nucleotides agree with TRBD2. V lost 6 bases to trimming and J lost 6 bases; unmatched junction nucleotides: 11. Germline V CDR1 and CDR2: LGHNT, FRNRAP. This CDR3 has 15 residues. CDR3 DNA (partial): TGTGCTAGTGGACCCCCGTCGGGGGGGCCGGATACG. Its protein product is CASGPPSGGPDT. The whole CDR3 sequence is CASGPPSGGPDTQYF.

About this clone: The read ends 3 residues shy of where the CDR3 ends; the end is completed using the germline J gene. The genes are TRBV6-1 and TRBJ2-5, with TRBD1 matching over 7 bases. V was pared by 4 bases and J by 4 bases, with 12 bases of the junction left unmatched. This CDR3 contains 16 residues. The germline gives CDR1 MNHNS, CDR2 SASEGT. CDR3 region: CASSAIRGYGGETQYF. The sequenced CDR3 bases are TGTGCCAGCAGTGCGATCAGGGGGTACGGTGGAGAGACC.

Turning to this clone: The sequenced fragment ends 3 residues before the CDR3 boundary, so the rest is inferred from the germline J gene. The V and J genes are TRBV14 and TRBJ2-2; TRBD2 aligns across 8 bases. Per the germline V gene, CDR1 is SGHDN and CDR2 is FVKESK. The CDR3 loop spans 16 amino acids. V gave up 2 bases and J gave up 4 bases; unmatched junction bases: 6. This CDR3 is CASSQLEGLGTGELFF. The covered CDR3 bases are TGTGCCAGCAGCCAACTCGAGGGACTAGGCACCGGGGAG.

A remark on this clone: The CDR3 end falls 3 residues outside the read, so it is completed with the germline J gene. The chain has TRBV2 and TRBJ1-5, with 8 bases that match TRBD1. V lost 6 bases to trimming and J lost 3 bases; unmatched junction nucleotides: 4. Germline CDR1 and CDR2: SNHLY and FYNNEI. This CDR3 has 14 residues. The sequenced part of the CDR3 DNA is TGTGCCAGCAGGGACAGGGAGGACAATCAGCCC. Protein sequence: CASRDREDNQP. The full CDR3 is CASRDREDNQPQHF.

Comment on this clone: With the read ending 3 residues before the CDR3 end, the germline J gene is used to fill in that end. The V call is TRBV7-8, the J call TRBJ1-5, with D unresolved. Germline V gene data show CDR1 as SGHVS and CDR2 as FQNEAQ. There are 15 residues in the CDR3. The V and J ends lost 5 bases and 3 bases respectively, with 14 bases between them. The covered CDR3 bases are TGTGCCAGCAGCCTACCCGCGGGGAACAATCAGCCC. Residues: CASSLPAGNNQP. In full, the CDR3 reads CASSLPAGNNQPQHF.

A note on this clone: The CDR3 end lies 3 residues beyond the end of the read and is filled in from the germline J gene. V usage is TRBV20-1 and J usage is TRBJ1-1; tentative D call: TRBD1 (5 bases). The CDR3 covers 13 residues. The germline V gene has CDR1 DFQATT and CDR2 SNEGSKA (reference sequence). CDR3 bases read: TGCAGTGCTAGAGAGACAGTGGCCCTAGGA. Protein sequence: CSARETVALG. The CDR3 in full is CSARETVALGAFF.

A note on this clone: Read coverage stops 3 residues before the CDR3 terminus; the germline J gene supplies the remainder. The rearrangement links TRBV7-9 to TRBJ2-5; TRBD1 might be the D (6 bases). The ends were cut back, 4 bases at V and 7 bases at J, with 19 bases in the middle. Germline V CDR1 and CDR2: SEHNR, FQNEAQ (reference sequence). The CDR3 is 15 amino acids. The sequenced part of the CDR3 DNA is TGTGCCAGCAGCTCCACAGGGACCTCCCGAGGGACC. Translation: CASSSTGTSRGT. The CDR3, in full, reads CASSSTGTSRGTQYF.

The CDR3 is CSAREETASYNEQFF. CDR3 DNA (partial): TGCAGTGCTAGAGAAGAGACAGCATCCTACAATGAG. The chain links TRBV20-1 to TRBJ2-1, with D tentatively TRBD1 (5 bases). The CDR3 goes on 3 residues after the read ends, and that part is filled in from the germline J gene. V shed 0 bases and J shed 1 base, with 10 bases lying between them. The CDR3 length is 15 residues. Germline CDR1 DFQATT, CDR2 SNEGSKA (reference sequence).

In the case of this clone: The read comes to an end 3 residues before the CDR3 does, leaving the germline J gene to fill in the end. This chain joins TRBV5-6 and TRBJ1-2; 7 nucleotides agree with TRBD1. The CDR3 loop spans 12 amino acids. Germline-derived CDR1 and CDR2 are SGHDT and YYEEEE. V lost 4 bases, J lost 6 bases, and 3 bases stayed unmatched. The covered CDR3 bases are TGTGCCAGCAGCCCGGACAGGAATGGC. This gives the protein CASSPDRNG. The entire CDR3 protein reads CASSPDRNGYTF.